This TCR beta chain was sequenced for a study of long-term antiretroviral therapy in people with HIV. A word on this clone: What it binds is not known.

A v3.0 immunoSEQ assay was performed at survey level. What sequencing targeted per sample was 40,000-50,000 T-cell genomes. TCRdb keeps only in-frame clones here, not all; method: immunoSEQ multiplex PCR. The profile shows roughly 28,000 clones, 95% of them singletons. Regarding the study as a whole: Before ART, certain clones expanded, and these dominated the repertoire at all time points.

Donors each had at least one pre-ART PBMC sample and at least two post-ART ones. Each HIV participant was treated in the United States. V was cut by 1 base and J by 4 bases, with 17 bases left in between. This CDR3 contains 17 residues. Per germline, CDR1 SGHAT and CDR2 FQNNGV. Sequenced material: unsorted PBMCs, taken 5.3 years after starting antiretroviral therapy. This TCR came from a man aged 50-60 years with HIV. The V call is TRBV11-2, the J call TRBJ2-1; D may be TRBD2 (6 bases). The DNA for the CDR3 is TGTGCCAGCAGCTTAGGCTCCGGTACTAGCATATACAATGAGCAGTTCTTC. Its protein is CASSLGSGTSIYNEQFF.